This T cell receptor beta chain was identified during a study of T-cell reconstitution after alpha-beta-depleted transplantation in children. Researchers prepared the TCRbeta library using unique molecular identifiers, the study reports. TCRdb processed the PCR reads anew with MiXCR; each CDR3 protein has one entry. The sample includes approximately 430,000 distinct CDR3 sequences, roughly 15% of them seen just once. Regarding the study as a whole: Once a year had passed after transplant, T-cell counts and diversity came mostly from newly produced T cells.

The CDR3 spans 14 residues. V was clipped by 3 bases and J by 8 bases; unmatched bases: 6. This clonotype has more than one count but fewer than ten. Its cognate antigen is unknown. This clonotype was obtained from a boy less than two years old who had a stem cell transplant for Wiskott-Aldrich syndrome, so the T cells may come from the graft donor. The chain couples TRBV12-3 or TRBV12-4 to TRBJ2-1, with 8 bases that match TRBD1. Sequences were derived from PBMCs, mostly from graft donor cells, sampled 360 days after TCRalphabeta/CD19-depleted stem cell transplant. This chain's CDR3 is CASSFPGGRHEQFF. The CDR3, as DNA: TGTGCCAGCAGTTTCCCAGGGGGCAGGCATGAGCAGTTCTTC.